This is a list of T cell receptor beta chains from one sample in a study of shared clonotypes between healthy human individuals. Measured with immunoSEQ multiplex PCR; TCRdb has only the in-frame clones, and not every one. The table has nearly 2 million clones, roughly 95% seen once; the top ten hold roughly 1%. What was sequenced was naive CD8+ T cells sorted from blood. The source is a man aged 18 to 30 in good health. Each CDR3 is given with its conserved first and last residue. D genes are given only for firm matches. Size values are once, few and many counts, or a class for expanded clones, and some rows have none.

j_call: TRBJ1-5; clone_size: .; v_call: TRBV27; d_call: .; cdr3_nt: TGTGCCAGCAGTTTAGGTTCGAGGGGGAATCAGCCCCAGCATTTT; cdr3_aa: CASSLGSRGNQPQHF
j_call: TRBJ2-1; clone_size: .; v_call: TRBV5-3; d_call: .; cdr3_nt: TGTGCCAGAAGCTTGGGGCCGCGCGAGCAGTTCTTC; cdr3_aa: CARSLGPREQFF
j_call: TRBJ1-1; clone_size: .; v_call: TRBV19; d_call: .; cdr3_nt: TGTGCCAGTAGTATGGTCGTAGGCACTGAAGCTTTCTTT; cdr3_aa: CASSMVVGTEAFF
j_call: TRBJ2-1; clone_size: .; v_call: TRBV27; d_call: TRBD2; cdr3_nt: TGTGCCAGCAGTCACTCAACTAGCGTCTACTACAATGAGCAGTTCTTC; cdr3_aa: CASSHSTSVYYNEQFF
j_call: TRBJ1-5; clone_size: .; v_call: TRBV10-3; d_call: TRBD1; cdr3_nt: TGTGCCATCAGTTTGGACAGGCTCAATCAGCCCCAGCATTTT; cdr3_aa: CAISLDRLNQPQHF
j_call: TRBJ1-1; clone_size: .; v_call: TRBV5-1; d_call: TRBD1; cdr3_nt: TGCGCCAGCAGCTTCGGGACAGGGTATGAAGCTTTCTTT; cdr3_aa: CASSFGTGYEAFF
j_call: TRBJ2-3; clone_size: .; v_call: TRBV7-6; d_call: .; cdr3_nt: TGTGCCAGCAGCTGGGACAAGTCAGACATAAACCCAGATACGCAGTATTTT; cdr3_aa: CASSWDKSDINPDTQYF
j_call: TRBJ2-7; clone_size: .; v_call: TRBV7-9; d_call: .; cdr3_nt: TGTGCCAGCAGCCCGGACGTTCTCGACGAGCAGTACTTC; cdr3_aa: CASSPDVLDEQYF
j_call: TRBJ1-2; clone_size: .; v_call: TRBV7-9; d_call: .; cdr3_nt: TGTGCCAGCAGCCCGACATCCCTAGGATACTATGGCTACACCTTC; cdr3_aa: CASSPTSLGYYGYTF
j_call: TRBJ1-6; clone_size: .; v_call: TRBV10-3; d_call: TRBD1; cdr3_nt: TGTGCCATCAGTGAGAACCGGGACAGGGAGTCGGGTTCACCCCTCCACTTT; cdr3_aa: CAISENRDRESGSPLHF
j_call: TRBJ1-5; clone_size: .; v_call: TRBV4-1; d_call: TRBD1; cdr3_nt: TGCGCCAGCAGCCAGGTTGACAGGGGGTTTCAGCCCCAGCATTTT; cdr3_aa: CASSQVDRGFQPQHF
j_call: TRBJ2-6; clone_size: .; v_call: TRBV11-3; d_call: TRBD2; cdr3_nt: TGTGCCAGCAGTCCCAAGCGGGAGGTCGCTGGGGCCAACGTCCTGACTTTC; cdr3_aa: CASSPKREVAGANVLTF
j_call: TRBJ2-1; clone_size: .; v_call: TRBV7-7; d_call: .; cdr3_nt: TGTGCTAGCAGCTTACGACTAGGGGGGAACAATGAGCAGTTCTTC; cdr3_aa: CASSLRLGGNNEQFF
j_call: TRBJ2-7; clone_size: .; v_call: TRBV19; d_call: .; cdr3_nt: TGTGCCAGTAGGCGCAGGGCTCCGGATTACGAGCAGTACTTC; cdr3_aa: CASRRRAPDYEQYF
j_call: TRBJ1-1; clone_size: .; v_call: TRBV4-1; d_call: .; cdr3_nt: TGCGCCAGCAGCCAAGGGGGTAACCCATACACTGAAGCTTTCTTT; cdr3_aa: CASSQGGNPYTEAFF
j_call: TRBJ1-6; clone_size: .; v_call: TRBV4-3; d_call: .; cdr3_nt: TGCGCCAGCAGCCAAACGACAGTGGTGGGCTCCTATAATTCACCCCTCCACTTT; cdr3_aa: CASSQTTVVGSYNSPLHF
j_call: TRBJ2-3; clone_size: .; v_call: TRBV5-1; d_call: TRBD1; cdr3_nt: TGCGCCAGCAGCTTGGATCTTCCGGGACAGGGTGCTCACACAGATACGCAGTATTTT; cdr3_aa: CASSLDLPGQGAHTDTQYF
j_call: TRBJ1-2; clone_size: .; v_call: TRBV27; d_call: .; cdr3_nt: TGTGCCAGCAGTTTAGCCGGGACACTTTATGGCTACACCTTC; cdr3_aa: CASSLAGTLYGYTF
j_call: TRBJ2-7; clone_size: .; v_call: TRBV7-9; d_call: TRBD2; cdr3_nt: TGTGCCAGCAGCTTAGGGACTAGCGGCGAGCAGTACTTC; cdr3_aa: CASSLGTSGEQYF
j_call: TRBJ2-7; clone_size: .; v_call: TRBV18; d_call: .; cdr3_nt: TGTGCCAGCTCAGAAGGACCTGGATACGAGCAGTACTTC; cdr3_aa: CASSEGPGYEQYF
j_call: TRBJ2-7; clone_size: once; v_call: TRBV7-6; d_call: TRBD2; cdr3_nt: TGTGCCAGCAGCTTTTATAGCGGGAGCTACGAGCAGTACTTC; cdr3_aa: CASSFYSGSYEQYF
j_call: TRBJ2-7; clone_size: .; v_call: TRBV6-6; d_call: .; cdr3_nt: TGTGCTTCCATAGGCCAGGGCCCCTCCTACGAGCAGTACTTC; cdr3_aa: CASIGQGPSYEQYF
j_call: TRBJ1-6; clone_size: .; v_call: TRBV9; d_call: TRBD1; cdr3_nt: TGTGCCAGCAGCGTAGAGGGACAGGGGCTTGTTGGTTCACCCCTCCACTTT; cdr3_aa: CASSVEGQGLVGSPLHF
j_call: TRBJ2-2; clone_size: .; v_call: TRBV28; d_call: TRBD2; cdr3_nt: TGTGCCAGCAGTAAAATAGCGGGGAACACCGGGGAGCTGTTTTTT; cdr3_aa: CASSKIAGNTGELFF
j_call: TRBJ2-3; clone_size: .; v_call: TRBV4-3; d_call: .; cdr3_nt: TGCGCCAGCAGCCAAGATCGTGGACTCACAGATACGCAGTATTTT; cdr3_aa: CASSQDRGLTDTQYF
j_call: TRBJ1-6; clone_size: .; v_call: TRBV30; d_call: .; cdr3_nt: TGTGCCTGGGGTTACGGGGACGGACTTAATTCACCCCTCCACTTT; cdr3_aa: CAWGYGDGLNSPLHF
j_call: TRBJ2-5; clone_size: .; v_call: TRBV27; d_call: .; cdr3_nt: TGTGCCAGCAGTTTTGTCGCGGGGCTTCACCAAGAGACCCAGTACTTC; cdr3_aa: CASSFVAGLHQETQYF
j_call: TRBJ2-1; clone_size: .; v_call: TRBV19; d_call: TRBD1; cdr3_nt: TGTGCCAGTATCCCGGGACAGCAGGAAGACAATGAGCAGTTCTTC; cdr3_aa: CASIPGQQEDNEQFF
j_call: TRBJ2-1; clone_size: once; v_call: TRBV13; d_call: .; cdr3_nt: TGTGCCAGCAGCTTAGCTGGGAATGAGCAGTTCTTC; cdr3_aa: CASSLAGNEQFF
j_call: TRBJ1-5; clone_size: .; v_call: TRBV19; d_call: .; cdr3_nt: TGTGCCAGTAACGGAACGGTTCAGGAGAATCAGCCCCAGCATTTT; cdr3_aa: CASNGTVQENQPQHF
j_call: TRBJ2-7; clone_size: .; v_call: TRBV4-1; d_call: .; cdr3_nt: TGCGCCAGCAGCCAAGACCTAACCTACGAGCAGTACTTC; cdr3_aa: CASSQDLTYEQYF
j_call: TRBJ1-1; clone_size: .; v_call: TRBV4-1; d_call: TRBD1; cdr3_nt: TGCGCCAGCAGCCAAGATCTAGGGGGCTATAGGACTGAAGCTTTCTTT; cdr3_aa: CASSQDLGGYRTEAFF
j_call: TRBJ1-4; clone_size: .; v_call: TRBV7-2; d_call: .; cdr3_nt: TGTGCCAGCAGCTTAGCAGGGGGGGATTATGAAAAACTGTTTTTT; cdr3_aa: CASSLAGGDYEKLFF
j_call: TRBJ2-1; clone_size: .; v_call: TRBV5-1; d_call: TRBD1; cdr3_nt: TGCGCCAGCAGCTTGTGGACAGGGGGCGCGGATGAGCAGTTCTTC; cdr3_aa: CASSLWTGGADEQFF
j_call: TRBJ2-7; clone_size: .; v_call: TRBV2; d_call: TRBD2; cdr3_nt: TGTGCCAGCAGTGAAGGGAGGACTAGTGGGCTCGAGCAGTACTTC; cdr3_aa: CASSEGRTSGLEQYF
j_call: TRBJ2-5; clone_size: .; v_call: TRBV5-4; d_call: .; cdr3_nt: TGTGCCAGCAGCTTCAAGGGACTGCACACCCAAGAGACCCAGTACTTC; cdr3_aa: CASSFKGLHTQETQYF
j_call: TRBJ2-3; clone_size: .; v_call: TRBV11-1; d_call: TRBD2; cdr3_nt: TGTGCCAGCAGCCAGTTAGCGGGGCCCACAGATACGCAGTATTTT; cdr3_aa: CASSQLAGPTDTQYF
j_call: TRBJ2-2; clone_size: .; v_call: TRBV2; d_call: TRBD2; cdr3_nt: TGTGCCAGCAGTTTCAAAGAGGGACTAGCGGTTAACACCGGGGAGCTGTTTTTT; cdr3_aa: CASSFKEGLAVNTGELFF
j_call: TRBJ2-3; clone_size: .; v_call: TRBV27; d_call: .; cdr3_nt: TGTGCCAGCAGTTTCCTTAGCACAGATACGCAGTATTTT; cdr3_aa: CASSFLSTDTQYF
j_call: TRBJ1-1; clone_size: .; v_call: TRBV27; d_call: TRBD1; cdr3_nt: TGTGCCAGCAGTCATGGGACAGGGGGCACTGAAGCTTTCTTT; cdr3_aa: CASSHGTGGTEAFF
j_call: TRBJ1-2; clone_size: few; v_call: TRBV2; d_call: .; cdr3_nt: TGTGCCAGCCTAGGGACACTAGGGTACACCTTC; cdr3_aa: CASLGTLGYTF
j_call: TRBJ2-2; clone_size: .; v_call: TRBV5-4; d_call: TRBD2; cdr3_nt: TGTGCCAGCAGCCTCGGAGTAGCGGGGTACAACACCGGGGAGCTGTTTTTT; cdr3_aa: CASSLGVAGYNTGELFF
j_call: TRBJ2-7; clone_size: .; v_call: TRBV7-9; d_call: TRBD1; cdr3_nt: TGTGCCAGCAGCTTAATCGGGACAGGGCTCTACGAGCAGTACTTC; cdr3_aa: CASSLIGTGLYEQYF
j_call: TRBJ2-2; clone_size: once; v_call: TRBV4-3; d_call: .; cdr3_nt: TGCGCCAGCAGCCAAAAGTACCCTGGAGCCGAGTACACCGGGGAGCTGTTTTTT; cdr3_aa: CASSQKYPGAEYTGELFF
j_call: TRBJ1-2; clone_size: .; v_call: TRBV27; d_call: .; cdr3_nt: TGTGCCAGCAGTTCCCCCCAGACAGGAAACTATGGCTACACCTTC; cdr3_aa: CASSSPQTGNYGYTF
j_call: TRBJ1-6; clone_size: .; v_call: TRBV2; d_call: TRBD1; cdr3_nt: TGTGCCACCGAGACAGGGAGGGGGGCCAAGCCCCTCCACTTT; cdr3_aa: CATETGRGAKPLHF
j_call: TRBJ2-5; clone_size: .; v_call: TRBV28; d_call: TRBD2; cdr3_nt: TGTGCCAGCAGCCCCAGCGGGGGGGACGAGACCCAGTACTTC; cdr3_aa: CASSPSGGDETQYF
j_call: TRBJ1-2; clone_size: few; v_call: TRBV27; d_call: .; cdr3_nt: TGTGCCAGCAGTTCGGGCTACACCTTC; cdr3_aa: CASSSGYTF
j_call: TRBJ2-7; clone_size: .; v_call: TRBV5-6; d_call: .; cdr3_nt: TGTGCCAGCAGCGCCATGTCGGGCGAGCAGTACTTC; cdr3_aa: CASSAMSGEQYF
j_call: TRBJ1-1; clone_size: .; v_call: TRBV28; d_call: TRBD1; cdr3_nt: TGTGCCAGCAGTTCGACAGGGGGGGCCTTGACTGAAGCTTTCTTT; cdr3_aa: CASSSTGGALTEAFF
j_call: TRBJ1-1; clone_size: .; v_call: TRBV29-1; d_call: .; cdr3_nt: TGCAGCGTTGAAGGGGGCAGGGTAACGAACACTGAAGCTTTCTTT; cdr3_aa: CSVEGGRVTNTEAFF